One and the same sample provided the 7 T cell receptor beta chains below, sequenced in a study of blood T cells in healthy people across ages. A sample-barcoded 5' primer and a J-beta primer mix were used in a second PCR of roughly 6 to 11 cycles. Each CDR3 protein gets one entry after TCRdb re-called the 5' RACE reads with MiXCR. The data hold roughly 1,300,000 distinct CDR3 sequences, with almost 60% observed a single time. Sequencing was performed on blood. The source is a man younger than 35 in good health.

In DNA, the CDR3 is TGCGCCAGCAGCTGGGCAGGGGGCGAATGGACCTACGAGCAGTACTTC. It codes for CASSWAGGEWTYEQYF. The chain couples TRBV5-1 to TRBJ2-7; 8 bases line up with TRBD1. Germline CDR1 and CDR2: SGHRS and YFSETQ. The CDR3 totals 16 residues. V lost 3 bases and J lost 2; bases outside the gene matches: 10.

This chain's CDR3 is CSARRHIGTQYF. Written as DNA, the CDR3 is TGCAGTGCTAGGAGGCATATCGGGACCCAGTACTTC. The V and J genes are TRBV20-1 and TRBJ2-4, with D hard to call. Gene TRBJ2-5 matches the end of the DNA better, so the J call may be wrong. This CDR3 contains 12 residues. Germline CDR1 is DFQATT and CDR2 is SNEGSKA (reference sequence).

The rearrangement uses TRBV12-3 or TRBV12-4 and TRBJ2-3; the D is unclear. The CDR3 covers 15 residues. V was shortened by 8 bases and J by 3 bases, with 18 bases between the two germline ends. The CDR3 sequence: CASGKGLVSTDTQYF. In DNA, the CDR3 is TGTGCCAGCGGCAAAGGGCTAGTTTCTACAGATACGCAGTATTTT.

The chain uses TRBV28 and TRBJ2-4; 9 nucleotides line up with TRBD1. The assigned J gene may be wrong: the sequence end matches TRBJ2-7 better. Germline CDR1 and CDR2: MDHEN and SYDVKM. The CDR3 length is 16 residues. The CDR3 reads CASSHFPGTGSYEQYF. CDR3 DNA: TGTGCCAGCAGCCACTTCCCCGGGACAGGGAGCTACGAGCAGTACTTC.

The chain joins TRBV20-1 to TRBJ1-5; D uncertain. The CDR3 extends over 13 amino acids. Germline assignment: CDR1 DFQATT and CDR2 SNEGSKA (reference sequence). V lost 4 bases to trimming and J lost 6 bases, with 13 bases between them. The DNA for the CDR3 is TGCAGTGCTATAAACTTGGGAGGTCAGCCCCAGCATTTT. Encoded protein: CSAINLGGQPQHF.

The V and J genes are TRBV20-1 and TRBJ1-1; D is undetermined. The germline CDR1 and CDR2 sequences are DFQATT and SNEGSKA (reference sequence). CDR3 length equals 10 residues. Between the trimmed V and J ends, which lost 3 bases and 8 bases, there was a span of 7 bases. This CDR3 is CSARIAEAFF. CDR3 bases: TGCAGTGCTAGGATTGCGGAAGCTTTCTTT.

The chain has TRBV6-6 and TRBJ2-7, with D perhaps being TRBD1 or TRBD2 (6 bases each). CDR1 MNHNY and CDR2 SVGAGI come from the germline V gene (reference sequence). V gave up 0 bases and J gave up 5 bases, with 14 bases separating them. The CDR3 runs to 15 residues. CDR3 amino acids: CASSYSQGRMNEQYF. The CDR3 DNA reads TGTGCCAGCAGTTACTCTCAGGGGAGGATGAACGAGCAGTACTTC.